This TCR beta chain is drawn from a study of blood T cell repertoires in COVID-19 (dated by TCRdb to the early 2020s). About the study as a whole: Collaborator samples came from the United States, Italy and Spain and covered acute and convalescent phases of COVID-19. The repertoires were released in a freely available public database intended as a resource for research on the immune response to SARS-CoV-2. The sample metadata nearly always contained a de-identified subject ID, COVID-19 status, age in years and sex. The samples were drawn from the first 160 participants of the ongoing ImmuneRACE study and from more than 1,000 subjects provided by 6 global collaborators. The dataset comprised deeply sampled blood TCRbeta repertoires from subjects exposed to, actively infected with, or recovered from COVID-19. Where available, HLA class I and class II types were taken from metadata supplied by the sample provider and were not determined by assay-based typing. The material from the prospective study consisted of cDNA or gDNA derived from T cells, B-cell-depleted T cells, or PBMCs. Study-wide findings and limitations: The amount of clinical and demographic metadata varied by source and participant and was provided uncurated.

Sequences SGHRS (CDR1) and YFSETQ (CDR2) are obtained from the germline V gene. The CDR3, from cysteine to phenylalanine, totals 15 residues. The kept DNA is CDR3 alone, 45 bases in frame from the first base. V ends up 2 bases short and J 5 bases short, with an unmatched junction base count of 7. Collaborating institutions collected whole blood in K2EDTA tubes following their own protocols. For TCRbeta analysis, collaborators shipped samples in one of three forms: frozen whole blood, isolated PBMCs, or DNA extracted from either of those sample types. TCRbeta CDR3 regions were amplified from genomic DNA using the immunoSEQ Assay, a bias-controlled multiplex PCR. Processing in the source paper ran as follows. Nucleated cell counts per sample were estimated from amplification of reference gene primers within the assay. Sequence reads were collapsed and filtered to measure the absolute abundance of every unique TCRbeta CDR3 rearrangement. Productive Simpson clonality was computed per sample as the square root of Simpson's diversity index over productive rearrangements. TCRdb's version of the immuneACCESS table is confined to in-frame rearrangements and falls short of the full clone set. An unresolved V gene accounts for under half of the shortfall where checked; the remainder is of unknown origin. V, J and clone size reflect that table, while D and trimming were determined from the DNA. The table for this sample lists roughly 170,000 clones; nearly 80% of them were counted only once. Clones ranked in the top ten supply about 26% of the sample.

With regard to this clone: Its antigen is not yet known. Base qualities are not recorded, but no much larger clone differs from it by a single base.

The chain uses TRBV5-1 and TRBJ1-2; TRBD1 agrees with 9 junctional bases. This receptor was obtained from a woman aged 70-85 years with acute or convalescent COVID-19. Sequenced input: peripheral blood. The CDR3: CASSFDGQGLYGYTF. The nucleotide sequence is given as TGCGCCAGCAGCTTCGATGGACAGGGGCTATATGGCTACACCTTC. Supplemented by the reference TRBV5-1 and TRBJ1-2 proteins around the CDR3, the complete variable domain is KAGVTQTPRYLIKTRGQQVTLSCSPISGHRSVSWYQQTPGQGLQFLFEYFSETQRNKGNFPGRFSGRQFSNSRSEMNVSTLELGDSALYLCASSFDGQGLYGYTFGSGTRLTVV.